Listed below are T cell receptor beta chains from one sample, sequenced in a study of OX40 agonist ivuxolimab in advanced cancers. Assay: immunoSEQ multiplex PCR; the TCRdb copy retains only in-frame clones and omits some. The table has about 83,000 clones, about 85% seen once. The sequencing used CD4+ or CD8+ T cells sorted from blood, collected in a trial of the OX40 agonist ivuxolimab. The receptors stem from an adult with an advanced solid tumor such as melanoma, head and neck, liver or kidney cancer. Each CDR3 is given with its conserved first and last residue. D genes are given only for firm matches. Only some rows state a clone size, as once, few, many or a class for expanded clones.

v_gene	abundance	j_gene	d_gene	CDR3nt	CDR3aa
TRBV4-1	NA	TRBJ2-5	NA	TGCGCCAGCAGCCAAGATCCCAGTTCGGAGACCCAGTACTTC	CASSQDPSSETQYF
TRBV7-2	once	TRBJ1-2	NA	TGTGCCAGCAGCTTAAGCCGGGGGTCGGGCTACACCTTC	CASSLSRGSGYTF
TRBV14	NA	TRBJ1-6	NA	TGTGCCAGCAGCCAAGTAGGTTCGGGACTGTATTCACCCCTCCACTTT	CASSQVGSGLYSPLHF
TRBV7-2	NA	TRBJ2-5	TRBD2	TGTGCCAGCAGCTTACAAGGGACTAGTCAAGAGACCCAGTACTTC	CASSLQGTSQETQYF
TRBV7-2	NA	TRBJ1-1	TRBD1	TGTGCCAGCAGCCCCTGGGGGACAGGGACCTCTGAAGCTTTCTTT	CASSPWGTGTSEAFF
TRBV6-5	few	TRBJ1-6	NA	TGTGCCAGCAGTTACGGGGTAGACTCACCCCTCCACTTT	CASSYGVDSPLHF
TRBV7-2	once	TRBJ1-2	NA	TGTGCCAGCCGAGGGAGAACGGCGGGGGGGAACTATGGCTACACCTTC	CASRGRTAGGNYGYTF
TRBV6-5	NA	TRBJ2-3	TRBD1	TGTGCCAGCAGTACCGGACAGGGTGGTACGCAGTATTTT	CASSTGQGGTQYF
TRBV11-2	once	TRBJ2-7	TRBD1	TGTGCCAGCAGCTTAACAGGGGCGAGCCCTAGGGGGTACGAGCAGTACTTC	CASSLTGASPRGYEQYF
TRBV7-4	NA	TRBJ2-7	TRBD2	TGTGCCAGCAGCCTTAGCGGGTTCTCCTACGAGCAGTACTTC	CASSLSGFSYEQYF
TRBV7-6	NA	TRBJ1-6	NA	TGTGCCAGCAGCGGGGATGGGGGGTTGATTGGTAGCTCCTATAATTCACCCCTCCACTTT	CASSGDGGLIGSSYNSPLHF
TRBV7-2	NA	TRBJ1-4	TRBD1	TGTGCCAGCAGCTCCCCCCGGGGCAGGGGGTGGACTAATGAAAAACTGTTTTTT	CASSSPRGRGWTNEKLFF
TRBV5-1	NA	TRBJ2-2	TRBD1	TGCGCCAGCCTCCCTGGGACAGGGAACACCGGGGAGCTGTTTTTT	CASLPGTGNTGELFF
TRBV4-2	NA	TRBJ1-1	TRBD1	TGTGCCAGCAGCCAAACCTCGGACAGGGGCACTGAAGCTTTCTTT	CASSQTSDRGTEAFF
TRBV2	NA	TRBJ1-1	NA	TGTGCCAGCAGTGAGGGGATGAACACTGAAGCTTTCTTT	CASSEGMNTEAFF
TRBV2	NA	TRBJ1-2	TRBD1	TGTGCCAGCAAGGGACAGGGGGGTGATGGCTACACCTTC	CASKGQGGDGYTF
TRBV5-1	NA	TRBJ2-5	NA	TGCGCCAGCAGCCTGCAAGAGACCCAGTACTTC	CASSLQETQYF
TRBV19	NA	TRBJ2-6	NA	TGTGCCAGTAGGGCGAACGCTGCCGGGGCCAACGTCCTGACTTTC	CASRANAAGANVLTF
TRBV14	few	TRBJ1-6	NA	TGTGCCAGCAGCCAGAAACAGGGTGTAGAGTCACCCCTCCACTTT	CASSQKQGVESPLHF
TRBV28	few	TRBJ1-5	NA	TGTGCCAGCAGTTTAACGGGAAGTCAGCCCCAGCATTTT	CASSLTGSQPQHF
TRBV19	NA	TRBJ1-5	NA	TGTGCCAGTAGTCCCCGCGACGGAGATAGTAGGATCCCCCAGCATTTT	CASSPRDGDSRIPQHF
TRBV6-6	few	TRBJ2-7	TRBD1	TGTGCCAGCAGGGAGGACAGGGCTACCTACGAGCAGTACTTC	CASREDRATYEQYF
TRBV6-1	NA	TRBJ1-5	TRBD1	TGTGCCAGCAGCCAGGCAGGGGGCAGTACGCAGCCCCAGCATTTT	CASSQAGGSTQPQHF
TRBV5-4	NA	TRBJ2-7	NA	TGTGCCAGCAGCGCACTAGGGGAGGTTTCCTACGAGCAGTACTTC	CASSALGEVSYEQYF
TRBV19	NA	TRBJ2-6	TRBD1	TGTGCCAGTAGTAGCGGACAGGGGGCGGAAGGGGCCAACGTCCTGACTTTC	CASSSGQGAEGANVLTF
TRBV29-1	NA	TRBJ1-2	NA	TGCAGCGTTGAACGGCAGGGGAATGGCTACACCTTC	CSVERQGNGYTF
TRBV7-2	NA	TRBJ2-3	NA	TGTGCCAGCAGCTTGCGAGGGCAGGCCGGCGCAGATACGCAGTATTTT	CASSLRGQAGADTQYF
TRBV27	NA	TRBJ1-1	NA	TGTGCCAGCAGTTGGGACGGACGCAGGAACACTGAAGCTTTCTTT	CASSWDGRRNTEAFF
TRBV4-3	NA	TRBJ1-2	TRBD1	TGCGCCAGCAGCCATCAACAGGGGGATGGCTACACCTTC	CASSHQQGDGYTF
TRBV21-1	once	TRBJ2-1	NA	TGTGCCAGCAGCAAATCCCCCGACAGGGGCCTAAACAATGAGCAGTTCTTC	CASSKSPDRGLNNEQFF
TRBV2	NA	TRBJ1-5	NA	TGTGCCAGCACATCTGCGAGCCCCAATCAGCCCCAGCATTTT	CASTSASPNQPQHF
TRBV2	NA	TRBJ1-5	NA	TGTGCCAGCAGCTTTAGTATCAATCAGCCCCAGCATTTT	CASSFSINQPQHF
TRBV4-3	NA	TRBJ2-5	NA	TGCGCCAGCAGCCCTACCGGGACGGTAGAGACCCAGTACTTC	CASSPTGTVETQYF
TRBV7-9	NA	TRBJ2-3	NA	TGTGCCAGCAGCTTAGGTACCATGACAGATACGCAGTATTTT	CASSLGTMTDTQYF
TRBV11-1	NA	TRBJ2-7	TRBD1	TGTGCCAGCAGCTCCGGGACAGATGCCTACGAGCAGTACTTC	CASSSGTDAYEQYF
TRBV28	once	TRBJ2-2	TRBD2	TGTGCCAGCAGCGCCGGGAGGGGTAGCGGGGACAACACCGGGGAGCTGTTTTTT	CASSAGRGSGDNTGELFF
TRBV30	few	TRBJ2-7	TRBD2	TGTGCCTGGAGCCCGGGACTAGCGGGGACCTACGAGCAGTACTTC	CAWSPGLAGTYEQYF
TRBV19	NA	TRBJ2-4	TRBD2	TGTGCCAGTAGTATCGAGGCTCGGGGGGGCCGGCACATTCAGTACTTC	CASSIEARGGRHIQYF
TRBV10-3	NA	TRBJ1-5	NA	TGTGCCATCAGTGAAATGGCAAATCAGCCCCAGCATTTT	CAISEMANQPQHF
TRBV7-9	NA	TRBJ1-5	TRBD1	TGTGCCAGCAGCCGACAGGGTGGGAGCAATCAGCCCCAGCATTTT	CASSRQGGSNQPQHF
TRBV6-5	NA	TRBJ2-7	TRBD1	TGTGCCAGCAGCCGGAGACAGGGGGCCTCATACGAGCAGTACTTC	CASSRRQGASYEQYF
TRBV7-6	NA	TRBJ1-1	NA	TGTGCCAGCAGCTTAGGGCAAGGGAACACTGAAGCTTTCTTT	CASSLGQGNTEAFF
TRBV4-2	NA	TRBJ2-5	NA	TGTGCCAGCAGCCCGACAGGTCCAGAGACCCAGTACTTC	CASSPTGPETQYF
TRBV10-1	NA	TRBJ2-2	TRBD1	TGCGCCAGCATCGGGACAGGCGAGGTTAACACCGGGGAGCTGTTTTTT	CASIGTGEVNTGELFF
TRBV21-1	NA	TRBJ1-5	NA	TGTGCCAGCACCCCAAGGAGTGATAGCAATCAGCCCCAGCATTTT	CASTPRSDSNQPQHF
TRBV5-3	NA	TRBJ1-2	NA	TGTGCCAGAAGCCCGGACAGATTCTATGGCTACACCTTC	CARSPDRFYGYTF
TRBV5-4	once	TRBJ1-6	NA	TGTGCCAGCAGCCTCTTGAAGGGGGGACGAAATAATTCACCCCTCCACTTT	CASSLLKGGRNNSPLHF
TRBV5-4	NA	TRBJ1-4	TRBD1	TGTGCCAGCAGCTTCCGGGACAGGGGGAGTGAAAAACTGTTTTTT	CASSFRDRGSEKLFF
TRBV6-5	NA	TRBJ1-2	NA	TGTGCCAGCAGTCGCACGGACAAATCCTATGGCTACACCTTC	CASSRTDKSYGYTF
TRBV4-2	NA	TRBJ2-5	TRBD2	TGTGCCAGCAGCCAAGACGGAGCGGGGGCCAGCCCTGGTGAGACCCAGTACTTC	CASSQDGAGASPGETQYF
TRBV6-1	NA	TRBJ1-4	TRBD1	TGTGCCAGCAGATTGACAGGGGGCAATGAAAAACTGTTTTTT	CASRLTGGNEKLFF
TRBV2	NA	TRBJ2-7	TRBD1	TGTGCCAGCAGCAAAGAGGGACAGGGCTACGAGCAGTACTTC	CASSKEGQGYEQYF
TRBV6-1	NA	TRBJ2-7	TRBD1	TGTGCCAGCAGTGAGGGCCAAGGACAGGGGATCTACGAGCAGTACTTC	CASSEGQGQGIYEQYF
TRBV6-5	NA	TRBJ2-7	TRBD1	TGTGCCAGCAGTTTTGCCGGGACAGGGGGCGAGCAGTACTTC	CASSFAGTGGEQYF
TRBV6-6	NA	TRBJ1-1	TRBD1	TGTGCCAGCAAAGCCGGGACAGGGTTCGCTGAAGCTTTCTTT	CASKAGTGFAEAFF
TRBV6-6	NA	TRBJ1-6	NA	TGTGCCAGCAAGGGGCAGGGACACCCACCCCTCCACTTT	CASKGQGHPPLHF
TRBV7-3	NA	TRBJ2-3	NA	TGTGCCAGCAGCTATAAAAACACAGATACGCAGTATTTT	CASSYKNTDTQYF